The clone carrying this TCR beta chain showed up just once. Researchers ran the PCR with 60 Vbeta and 13 Jbeta primers. Using immunoSEQ multiplex PCR, the repertoire was profiled, and TCRdb retains in-frame clones only, with some absent. The sample holds fewer than 120,000 clones, around 76% seen once. The data belong to a study of cytomegalovirus exposure and HLA in healthy donors. The sequence derives from a man in his thirties or forties in good health and CMV-seropositive. The sequenced material came from PBMCs.

CDR3 in DNA: TGTGCCAGCAGTGCCAACAGGGCCAATCAGCCCCAGCATTTT. This translates into CASSANRANQPQHF. This rearrangement joins TRBV6-5 to TRBJ1-5; perhaps TRBD1 as D (6 bases). From germline, CDR1 is MNHEY and CDR2 SVGAGI. The CDR3 loop spans 14 amino acids. The germline V and J ends were trimmed by 5 bases and 3 bases, with 11 bases remaining between them.